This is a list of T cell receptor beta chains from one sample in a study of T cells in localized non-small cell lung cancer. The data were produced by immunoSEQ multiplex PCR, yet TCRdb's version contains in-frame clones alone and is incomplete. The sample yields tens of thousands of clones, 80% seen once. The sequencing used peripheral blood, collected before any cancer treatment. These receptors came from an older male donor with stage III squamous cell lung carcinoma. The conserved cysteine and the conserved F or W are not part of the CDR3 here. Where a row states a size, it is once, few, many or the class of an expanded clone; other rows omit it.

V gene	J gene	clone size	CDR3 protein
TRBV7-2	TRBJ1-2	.	ASSPRGVLYGYT
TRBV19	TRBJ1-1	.	ASSMAGIGEAF
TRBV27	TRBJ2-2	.	ASSRGGYTGELF
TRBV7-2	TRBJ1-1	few	ASQGNTEAF
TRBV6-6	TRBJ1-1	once	ASSLTGIVTEAF
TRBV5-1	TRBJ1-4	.	ASSLGGRQGNEKLF
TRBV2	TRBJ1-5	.	ASEEGQFNQPQH
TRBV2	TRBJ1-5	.	ASSEGLDQPQH
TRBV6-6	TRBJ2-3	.	ASRRQGKTADTQY
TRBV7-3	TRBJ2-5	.	ASSLVDGETQY
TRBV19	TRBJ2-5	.	ASSTGRGRRETQY
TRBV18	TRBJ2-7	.	ASSTSGGVEQY
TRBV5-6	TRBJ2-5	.	ASSLAGTSVSTQY
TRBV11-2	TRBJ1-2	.	ASSFDTYYGYT
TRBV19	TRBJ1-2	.	ASSTGGTGNYGYT
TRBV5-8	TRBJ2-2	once	ASSLVLTSGDNTGELF